The clone carrying this T cell receptor beta chain was counted a few times. The antigen remains unidentified. These data come from a study of OX40 agonist ivuxolimab in advanced cancers. Study-wide context: Prior anti-PD-1, anti-PD-L1 or anti-CTLA-4 therapy did not bar entry, and approximately 40% had some.

Produced via immunoSEQ multiplex PCR; TCRdb's table is partial and in-frame only. Of about 58,000 clones listed, 88% are singletons. Study outcomes and limitations: A proportion of nonresponders additionally exhibited low normalized T-cell clonal expansion. Clonal expansion was seen in CD4+ and CD8+ blood T cells by week 6 at 0.1 to 3.0 mg/kg.

Trimming shortened V by 4 bases and J by 2 bases, and 12 bases separated the two germline ends. In germline, CDR1 is SGHTA, CDR2 FQGNSA. CDR3 length: 15 amino acids. The V and J genes are TRBV7-2 and TRBJ1-5, with D perhaps TRBD1 (5 bases). The TCR was taken from an adult with an advanced solid tumor such as melanoma, head and neck, liver or kidney cancer. The source material was CD4+ or CD8+ T cells sorted from blood, sampled in a trial of the OX40 agonist ivuxolimab. The CDR3 protein is CASSSWGGGNQPQHF. DNA of the CDR3: TGTGCCAGCAGCTCATGGGGGGGAGGCAATCAGCCCCAGCATTTT.